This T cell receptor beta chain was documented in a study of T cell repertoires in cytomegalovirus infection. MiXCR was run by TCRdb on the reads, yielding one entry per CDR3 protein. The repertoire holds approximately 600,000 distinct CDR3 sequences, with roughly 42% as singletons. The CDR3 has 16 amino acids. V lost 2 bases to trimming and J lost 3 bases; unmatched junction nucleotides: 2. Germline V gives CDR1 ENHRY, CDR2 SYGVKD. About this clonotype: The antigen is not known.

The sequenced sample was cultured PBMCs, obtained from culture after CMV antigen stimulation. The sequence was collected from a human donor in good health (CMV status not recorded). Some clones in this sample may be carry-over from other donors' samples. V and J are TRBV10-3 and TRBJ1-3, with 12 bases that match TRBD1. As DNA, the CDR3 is TGTGCCATCAGTGAGGGGACAGGGGGCTTTGGAAACACCATATATTTT. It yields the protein CAISEGTGGFGNTIYF.